The sequence of this TCR beta chain was determined in a study of OX40 agonist ivuxolimab in advanced cancers. Overall study context: The treatment was a fully human IgG2 OX40 agonist, ivuxolimab. Study outcomes and limitations: A proportion of nonresponders additionally exhibited low normalized T-cell clonal expansion. In CD8+ T cells, expanded clones were on average more numerous than in CD4+. Among the least clonally expanded were partial responders at 0.1-3.0 mg/kg.

Comments on this clone: The antigen is undetermined.

Some clones are missing from TCRdb's copy, which holds only in-frame ones; the method was immunoSEQ multiplex PCR. Of about 48,000 clones listed, about 83% are singletons. The V and J ends lost 5 bases and 8 bases respectively, with 10 bases between them. Germline lookup yields CDR1 PRHDT and CDR2 FYEKMQ (reference sequence). The CDR3 spans 11 residues. This receptor was obtained from an adult with an advanced solid tumor such as melanoma, head and neck, liver or kidney cancer. The V and J genes are TRBV13 and TRBJ2-7; D not resolved. Here the sequenced sample was CD4+ or CD8+ T cells sorted from blood, taken in a trial of the OX40 agonist ivuxolimab. For the CDR3, the DNA is TGTGCCAGCAGCCCTCAATCAAAGCAGTACTTC. Translation gives CASSPQSKQYF. Based on the CDR3 plus reference TRBV13 and TRBJ2-7, the full variable domain is AAGVIQSPRHLIKEKRETATLKCYPIPRHDTVYWYQQGPGQDPQFLISFYEKMQSDKGSIPDRFSAQQFSDYHSELNMSSLELGDSALYFCASSPQSKQYFGPGTRLTVT.